One sample yielded the 7 T cell receptor beta chains listed below, sequenced in a study of early T cells in non-severe SARS-CoV-2 infection. TCRdb passed the 5' RACE reads through MiXCR, listing each CDR3 protein once. The sample consists of tens of thousands of distinct CDR3 sequences, approximately 8% of them appearing once. Input material: whole blood. All receptors come from an adult who was a healthcare worker with PCR-confirmed SARS-CoV-2 infection or an uninfected control (not recorded which).

This clonotype was seen a handful of times. The chain uses TRBV3-1 and TRBJ1-5; D may be TRBD1 (5 bases). V was shortened by 0 bases and J by 4 bases, with 10 bases between the two germline ends. This CDR3 is 15 amino acids long. Germline V lookup: CDR1 LGHDT, CDR2 YNNKEL (reference sequence). CDR3 protein: CASSQDEGINQPQHF. The DNA for the CDR3 is TGTGCCAGCAGCCAAGATGAGGGGATTAATCAGCCCCAGCATTTT.

The CDR3 here is CASSPTAVGETQYF. In DNA, the CDR3 is TGTGCCAGCTCACCTACAGCGGTGGGGGAGACCCAGTACTTC. This chain links TRBV18 with TRBJ2-5; a possible D gene is TRBD2 (5 bases). Deletions cut 3 bases from V and 5 bases from J, with 13 bases between. CDR1 is KGHSH and CDR2 is LQKENI in the germline V gene. The CDR3 runs to 14 residues.

This clonotype was seen a handful of times. V usage is TRBV28 and J usage is TRBJ2-7; 11 bases align to TRBD2. The CDR3 totals 15 residues. V shed 5 bases and J 5 bases; nucleotides not matched to a gene: 8. The germline V gene has CDR1 MDHEN and CDR2 SYDVKM. CDR3 DNA sequence: TGTGCCAGCAGTCGGGGGACTAGCGGTTCCCACGAGCAGTACTTC. Its protein product is CASSRGTSGSHEQYF.

This clonotype was recorded at least ten times. V and J are TRBV2 and TRBJ2-5; TRBD2 matches at 12 bases. V lost 5 bases and J lost 4; bases outside the gene matches: 2. The CDR3 is made up of 14 amino acids. Germline CDR1 SNHLY, CDR2 FYNNEI. The CDR3 loop is CASSPTSGRETQYF. CDR3 nucleotide sequence: TGTGCCAGCAGTCCGACTAGCGGGAGAGAGACCCAGTACTTC.

This clonotype was seen many times. The rearrangement uses TRBV7-9 and TRBJ1-1; TRBD1 might be the D (5 bases). V was shortened by 8 bases and J by 4 bases, with 17 bases between the two germline ends. Germline CDR1 is SEHNR and CDR2 is FQNEAQ (reference sequence). This CDR3 contains 14 residues. The CDR3 coding sequence is TGTGCCAGCCGCTCGCGGGCGGGGGGCACTGAAGCTTTCTTT. It encodes CASRSRAGGTEAFF.

This clonotype has just a few counts. The rearrangement links TRBV28 to TRBJ2-5; D is unresolved. CDR3 size: 12 residues. V lost 4 bases and J 5 bases, leaving 8 bases between the germline ends. Germline CDR1 and CDR2: MDHEN and SYDVKM. The CDR3 is CASSSAAETQYF. The DNA of the CDR3 is TGTGCCAGCAGTTCGGCGGCTGAGACCCAGTACTTC.

This clonotype occurred a few times. The V gene is TRBV2, the J gene TRBJ1-1; D is perhaps TRBD1 (6 bases). Germline values: CDR1 SNHLY, CDR2 FYNNEI. The length of the CDR3 is 13 residues. The germline V and J ends were trimmed by 8 bases and 5 bases, with 15 bases remaining between them. In DNA form, the CDR3 reads TGTGCCAGCCTCTGGACAGTTCGTACTGAAGCTTTCTTT. Its protein is CASLWTVRTEAFF.